These T cell receptor beta chains were read from a single sample in a study of blood T cell repertoires in COVID-19. TCRdb's copy holds only in-frame clones and misses some; the assay was immunoSEQ multiplex PCR. This sample has approximately 500,000 clones, with 70% to 90% found just once. Sample: peripheral blood. These receptors came from a woman in her 50s with COVID-19, enrolled during active disease. Both conserved end residues are part of each CDR3. The order of the fields is D gene, V gene, J gene, clone size, CDR3 protein, CDR3 DNA. The D gene is left open where the match is weak. Clone size appears in some rows only: once, few, many, or a class for an expanded clone.

-	TRBV9	TRBJ1-1	once	CASSVDSSLMNTEAFF	TGTGCCAGCAGCGTAGACAGTTCCCTCATGAACACTGAAGCTTTCTTT
TRBD1	TRBV28	TRBJ1-4	once	CASSLADRLGEKLFF	TGTGCCAGCAGTTTAGCGGACAGGTTAGGCGAAAAACTGTTTTTT
-	TRBV19	TRBJ1-2	-	CASNQERAVGGYTF	TGTGCCAGTAACCAGGAGAGGGCAGTTGGGGGCTACACCTTC
-	TRBV11-2	TRBJ1-1	-	CASSLRSTEAFF	TGTGCCAGCTCCTTAAGGAGCACTGAAGCTTTCTTT
-	TRBV5-1	TRBJ1-2	-	CASSLDRIRYGYTF	TGCGCCAGCAGCTTGGACAGGATAAGGTATGGCTACACCTTC
-	TRBV6-5	TRBJ1-6	-	CASTQSGVSSPLHF	TGTGCCAGCACCCAGTCCGGGGTTTCTTCACCCCTCCACTTT
TRBD1	TRBV9	TRBJ1-4	-	CASSASGTDEKLFF	TGTGCCAGCAGCGCCTCCGGGACAGATGAAAAACTGTTTTTT
-	TRBV25-1	TRBJ2-5	-	CASSDRGFLQETQYF	TGTGCCAGCAGTGACAGGGGATTCCTCCAAGAGACCCAGTACTTC
TRBD1	TRBV6-5	TRBJ1-1	-	CAAGRGRAEAFF	TGTGCCGCGGGCAGGGGGCGCGCTGAAGCTTTCTTT
TRBD1	TRBV3-1/TRBV3-2	TRBJ1-6	-	CASSQLMTGPNSPLHF	TGTGCCAGCAGCCAATTGATGACAGGGCCCAATTCACCCCTCCACTTT
-	TRBV15	TRBJ2-2	-	CATQVFTGELFF	TGTGCCACCCAGGTTTTCACCGGGGAGCTGTTTTTT
-	TRBV20-1	TRBJ1-2	-	CSASQGWDYGYTF	TGCAGTGCTAGTCAGGGGTGGGACTATGGCTACACCTTC
-	TRBV9	TRBJ1-4	-	CASSEETGSNEKLFF	TGTGCCAGCAGCGAGGAGACAGGCTCTAATGAAAAACTGTTTTTT
TRBD1	TRBV10-1	TRBJ2-7	-	CASSRDRGTEQYF	TGCGCCAGCAGTAGGGACAGGGGGACCGAGCAGTACTTC
TRBD2	TRBV5-1	TRBJ2-7	once	CASSGVSTGTSVYEQYF	TGCGCCAGCAGCGGGGTCTCGACCGGGACTAGCGTCTACGAGCAGTACTTC
TRBD2	TRBV19	TRBJ2-2	-	CASSTGLAGSGELFF	TGTGCCAGTAGTACCGGACTAGCGGGGTCCGGGGAGCTGTTTTTT
TRBD1	TRBV5-1	TRBJ1-1	-	CASSFGTGYTEAFF	TGCGCCAGCAGCTTCGGGACAGGGTACACTGAAGCTTTCTTT
-	TRBV30	TRBJ2-3	-	CAWSVGGSADTQYF	TGTGCCTGGAGTGTTGGGGGCTCGGCAGATACGCAGTATTTT
TRBD1	TRBV2	TRBJ1-2	-	CASQGALNYGYTF	TGTGCCTCCCAGGGGGCGCTTAACTATGGCTACACCTTC
-	TRBV12-2	TRBJ1-1	-	CASRLPAGDTEAFF	TGTGCAAGTCGCTTACCCGCAGGGGACACTGAAGCTTTCTTT
-	TRBV10-2	TRBJ1-5	-	CASSEQGRQPQHF	TGCGCCAGCAGTGAGCAGGGTAGGCAGCCCCAGCATTTT
-	TRBV6-6	TRBJ1-1	-	CASNRDIATEAFF	TGTGCCAGCAATCGGGACATAGCAACTGAAGCTTTCTTT
-	TRBV10-3	TRBJ2-5	-	CAISESSGGKETQYF	TGTGCCATCAGTGAGTCAAGTGGGGGCAAAGAGACCCAGTACTTC
-	TRBV19	TRBJ2-1	-	CASSMRDEQFF	TGTGCCAGTAGTATGAGGGATGAGCAGTTCTTC
TRBD1	TRBV6-5	TRBJ1-2	-	CASSLRQGYGYTF	TGTGCCAGCAGCCTCAGACAGGGATACGGCTACACCTTC
TRBD2	TRBV7-9	TRBJ2-7	once	CASSEDGGTYEQYF	TGTGCCAGCAGCGAGGACGGGGGGACCTACGAGCAGTACTTC
TRBD2	TRBV5-1	TRBJ2-4	once	CASSPARTSGGPKNIQYF	TGCGCCAGCAGCCCGGCCCGGACTAGCGGGGGGCCCAAAAACATTCAGTACTTC
-	TRBV19	TRBJ1-5	-	CASSIGGHSNQPQHF	TGTGCCAGTAGTATAGGAGGACATAGCAATCAGCCCCAGCATTTT
-	TRBV2	TRBJ1-1	-	CASSGHFF	TGTGCCAGCAGTGGTCATTTCTTT
-	TRBV28	TRBJ1-2	-	CATFQGYGYTF	TGTGCCACTTTTCAGGGGTATGGCTACACCTTC
TRBD1	TRBV9	TRBJ2-3	-	CASSVPGQGARDTQYF	TGTGCCAGCAGCGTCCCTGGACAGGGGGCGCGGGATACGCAGTATTTT
TRBD1	TRBV19	TRBJ1-5	once	CASQGRGPQGPQHF	TGTGCCAGTCAGGGCAGGGGGCCCCAGGGGCCCCAGCATTTT
-	TRBV6-4	TRBJ2-6	-	CATPGGLRSGANVLTF	TGTGCCACTCCTGGGGGGTTAAGGTCTGGGGCCAACGTCCTGACTTTC
TRBD1	TRBV6-5	TRBJ2-7	-	CASSNRDRGYEQYF	TGTGCCAGCAGTAACCGGGACAGGGGCTACGAGCAGTACTTC
-	TRBV5-1	TRBJ2-5	-	CASSPGNLETQYF	TGCGCCAGCAGCCCGGGAAATTTAGAGACCCAGTACTTC
-	TRBV3-1/TRBV3-2	TRBJ1-6	-	CASSAGRRGPPLHF	TGTGCCAGCAGCGCCGGACGGCGGGGTCCACCCCTCCACTTT
-	TRBV10-3	TRBJ1-3	-	CAIRRGSGNTIYF	TGTGCCATCAGACGGGGTTCTGGAAACACCATATATTTT
-	TRBV30	TRBJ1-1	once	CAWSVGPGETEAFF	TGTGCCTGGAGTGTTGGGCCGGGGGAGACTGAAGCTTTCTTT
-	TRBV5-1	TRBJ1-3	-	CASSISTGFSGNTIYF	TGCGCCAGCAGCATCTCGACAGGCTTCTCTGGAAACACCATATATTTT